This T cell receptor (beta chain) was captured in a study of cytomegalovirus exposure and HLA in healthy donors. In the PCR, 60 Vbeta and 13 Jbeta primers were used. Generated by immunoSEQ multiplex PCR, the TCRdb table keeps only in-frame clones and is missing some. The table shows over 85,000 clones, with more than 70% occurring only once. The ends lost 1 base at V and 6 bases at J; junction bases unmatched: 11. This CDR3 is 16 amino acids long. Germline loops: CDR1 KGHSH, CDR2 LQKENI. This clone was seen once. This receptor was identified in a male donor in good health and CMV-seropositive. The sample comprised PBMCs. The chain uses TRBV18 and TRBJ2-7, with 8 bases identical to TRBD2. The CDR3 protein is CASSPRAAGAGFEQYF. CDR3 in DNA: TGTGCCAGCTCACCACGGGCAGCGGGAGCTGGGTTCGAGCAGTACTTC.